These 22 T cell receptor beta chains originate from one sample sequenced in a study of Ad26.COV2.S vaccination and SARS-CoV-2 variants. Regarding treatment: around 19 received Ad26.COV2.S at low or high dose, single or two shots; roughly 5 received placebo; per-sample allocation not given. Sampling was done on day 63 after the first vaccine or placebo injection. Measured with immunoSEQ multiplex PCR; TCRdb has only the in-frame clones, and not every one. The data show about 420,000 clones, approximately 88% seen once. The sample here was peripheral blood, taken in a trial of Ad26.COV2.S vaccine versus placebo. These TCRs come from a person between 18 and 59 years old who received the Ad26.COV2.S COVID-19 vaccine or a placebo.

The rearrangement joins TRBV29-1 to TRBJ1-3; the D is unclear. The germline V and J ends were trimmed by 8 bases and 0 bases, with 8 bases remaining between them. The CDR3 sequence is 12 residues long. Germline assignment: CDR1 SQVTM and CDR2 ANQGSEA. CDR3 in DNA: TGCAGCAGCAGGAGCTCTGGAAACACCATATATTTT. Translated: CSSRSSGNTIYF.

This chain uses TRBV2 with TRBJ2-2; D gene unclear. The CDR3 covers 13 residues. The ends were cut back, 4 bases at V and 6 bases at J, with 9 bases in the middle. Germline V lookup: CDR1 SNHLY, CDR2 FYNNEI. The CDR3 DNA reads as TGTGCCAGCAGTGTGACCATCCCCGGGGAGCTGTTTTTT. This sequence encodes CASSVTIPGELFF. The full variable domain, its missing parts supplied by reference TRBV2 and TRBJ2-2, is EPEVTQTPSHQVTQMGQEVILRCVPISNHLYFYWYRQILGQKVEFLVSFYNNEISEKSEIFDDQFSVERPDGSNFTLKIRSTKLEDSAMYFCASSVTIPGELFFGEGSRLTVL.

The chain employs TRBV6-5 and TRBJ2-3; 7 bases map to TRBD2. CDR3 length: 14 amino acids. Germline V gene data show CDR1 as MNHEY and CDR2 as SVGAGI. The V gene end was trimmed by 6 bases and the J gene end by 2 bases; junction bases not matched to a gene: 5. CDR3 in amino acids: CASRLATATDTQYF. CDR3 in DNA: TGTGCCAGCAGACTAGCGACCGCCACAGATACGCAGTATTTT.

The chain joins TRBV5-8 to TRBJ1-1, with no clear D. The CDR3 runs 15 residues. Germline-derived CDR1 and CDR2 are SGHTS and YDEGEE. The V gene lost 1 base and the J gene lost 1 base, with 11 bases spanning the gap. CDR3 loop: CASSLRTTENTEAFF. The DNA of the CDR3 is TGTGCCAGCAGCTTGAGGACTACTGAGAACACTGAAGCTTTCTTT.

This clone appeared a single time. The chain employs TRBV19 and TRBJ1-1; no definite D call. Germline CDR1 reads LNHDA; CDR2 reads SQIVND (reference sequence). CDR3 length: 13 amino acids. V lost 5 bases and J lost 0, with 7 bases in between. CDR3 DNA sequence: TGTGCCAGTAGTCAGACGGTGAACACTGAAGCTTTCTTT. Protein sequence: CASSQTVNTEAFF.

The V gene is TRBV2, the J gene TRBJ2-7; TRBD1 aligns across 9 bases. Germline CDR1 reads SNHLY; CDR2 reads FYNNEI. The CDR3 sequence is 17 residues long. The V and J ends lost 7 bases and 4 bases, in that order; junction bases with no gene match: 17. The CDR3 region is CASMSSRRTGDFYEQYF. The CDR3 DNA reads TGTGCCAGCATGAGTAGTAGACGGACAGGGGATTTTTACGAGCAGTACTTC.

The rearrangement uses TRBV2 and TRBJ2-5, with D possibly being TRBD1 (6 bases). The CDR3 runs 15 residues. Deletions cut 1 base from V and 5 bases from J, with 14 bases between. The germline V gene has CDR1 SNHLY and CDR2 FYNNEI. The CDR3: CASSEETGQGETQYF. CDR3 sequence (DNA): TGTGCCAGCAGTGAAGAAACAGGGCAAGGGGAGACCCAGTACTTC.

This clone was found a few times. J is TRBJ2-1 and V is TRBV7-9; TRBD2 is a possible D gene (5 bases). Germline V CDR1 and CDR2: SEHNR, FQNEAQ (reference sequence). Trimming took off 0 bases at V and 7 bases at J, with 16 bases between the two ends. This CDR3 spans 16 amino acids. CDR3 nucleotide sequence: TGTGCCAGCAGCTTAGCGGTCGGGCCCGGGGAGAATGAGCAGTTCTTC. It translates to CASSLAVGPGENEQFF.

In nucleotides, the CDR3 is TGTGCCAGTAGCTCCCCCGGGGATGAAAAACTGTTTTTT. Amino acids: CASSSPGDEKLFF. This sequence joins TRBV19 and TRBJ1-4; D not certain. Trimming shortened V by 6 bases and J by 6 bases, and 11 bases separated the two germline ends. The CDR3 sequence is 13 residues long. CDR1 LNHDA and CDR2 SQIVND come from the germline V gene (reference sequence).

CDR3 DNA sequence: TGTGCCAGCGGCCCCCTAGGGGGCGGGGGGGCCTCGGTAGATACGCAGTATTTT. Translated, it gives CASGPLGGGGASVDTQYF. The chain combines TRBV27 with TRBJ2-3; TRBD2 aligns across 9 bases. V lost 8 bases and J lost 5; bases outside the gene matches: 20. The CDR3 contains 18 residues. From germline, CDR1 is MNHEY and CDR2 SMNVEV (reference sequence).

V and J are TRBV19 and TRBJ2-7; the D gene could be TRBD1 or TRBD2 (6 bases each). Germline values: CDR1 LNHDA, CDR2 SQIVND (reference sequence). The CDR3 is 17 residues long. V was trimmed by 3 bases and J by 6 bases, leaving 24 bases between them. The CDR3 here is CASSISGAVNPLSEQYF. In nucleotides, the CDR3 is TGTGCCAGTAGTATCTCGGGGGCAGTCAATCCCCTATCCGAGCAGTACTTC.

The CDR3 nucleotides are TGTGCCAGCAGCTTGGGGGAATATAGCAATCAGCCCCAGCATTTT. This codes for CASSLGEYSNQPQHF. This chain connects TRBV7-6 to TRBJ1-5; the D gene is possibly TRBD1 (5 bases). CDR3 length equals 15 residues. V was shortened by 3 bases and J by 0 bases, with 9 bases between the two germline ends. Germline CDR1 SGHVS, CDR2 FNYEAQ.

There are a few counts of this clone. The chain couples TRBV9 to TRBJ1-6; perhaps TRBD1 as D (6 bases). Trimming left V 0 bases short and J 9 bases short, with 10 bases between. The CDR3 extends over 14 amino acids. From germline, CDR1 is SGDLS and CDR2 YYNGEE. This CDR3 is CASSVAVRGSPLHF. As DNA, the CDR3 is TGTGCCAGCAGCGTAGCTGTCAGGGGTTCACCCCTCCACTTT.

V gene TRBV19 combines with J gene TRBJ2-3; TRBD2 aligns across 15 bases. Trimming cost V 5 bases and J 10 bases; bases outside gene matches: 10. Germline V lookup: CDR1 LNHDA, CDR2 SQIVND (reference sequence). The CDR3 consists of 16 residues. The chain's CDR3 is CASSLWTSGGAGAQYF. The CDR3, as DNA: TGTGCCAGTAGTCTTTGGACTAGCGGGGGGGCAGGAGCGCAGTATTTT.

This chain uses TRBV18 with TRBJ1-6, with 7 bases fitting TRBD1. V dropped 4 bases and J dropped 9; count of bases not matched to a gene: 6. There are 14 residues in the CDR3. The germline V gene encodes CDR1 KGHSH and CDR2 LQKENI. The CDR3 loop reads CASSRDSESSPLHF. The CDR3 DNA is TGTGCCAGCTCACGGGACAGTGAATCTTCACCCCTCCACTTT.

This clone was detected only a few times. The DNA of the CDR3 is TGTGCCAGCACCCATTCGAACACTGAAGCTTTCTTT. This sequence encodes CASTHSNTEAFF. The chain employs TRBV12-3 or TRBV12-4 and TRBJ1-1; D gene unclear. This CDR3 has 12 residues. V was cut by 7 bases and J by 1 base, with 7 bases left in between.

The genes are TRBV6-5 and TRBJ1-1; D not certain. The V gene lost 0 bases and the J gene lost 10 bases, with 6 bases spanning the gap. Germline lookup yields CDR1 MNHEY and CDR2 SVGAGI. This CDR3 region has 11 residues. The CDR3 reads CASSYSGRAFF. The CDR3 DNA reads as TGTGCCAGCAGTTACTCTGGGAGAGCTTTCTTT.

J is TRBJ1-3 and V is TRBV4-3, with 8 positions matching TRBD1. Germline loops: CDR1 LGHNA, CDR2 YSLEER. CDR3 length: 16 residues. With 0 bases clipped from V and 8 bases from J, the junction kept 9 bases outside the gene matches. The CDR3 is CASSQDLGQGADTIYF. CDR3 in DNA: TGCGCCAGCAGCCAAGACCTAGGACAGGGAGCAGACACCATATATTTT.

This clone was observed once. This chain uses TRBV6-5 with TRBJ2-3; D might be TRBD1 (6 bases). The germline gives CDR1 MNHEY, CDR2 SVGAGI. The length of the CDR3 is 15 residues. V was cut by 2 bases and J by 0 bases, with 9 bases left in between. This chain's CDR3 is CASSYAGASTDTQYF. In DNA, the CDR3 is TGTGCCAGCAGTTACGCAGGGGCTAGCACAGATACGCAGTATTTT.

J is TRBJ2-3 and V is TRBV5-6; D is possibly TRBD2 (5 bases). The CDR3 runs to 14 residues. V was shortened by 4 bases and J by 0 bases, with 9 bases between the two germline ends. The germline CDR1 and CDR2 sequences are SGHDT and YYEEEE. DNA for the CDR3: TGTGCCAGCAGCGGTCGGGGAAGCACAGATACGCAGTATTTT. Translating gives CASSGRGSTDTQYF.

V usage is TRBV18 and J usage is TRBJ1-1; D perhaps matches TRBD1 (5 bases). The CDR3 consists of 14 residues. V gave up 5 bases and J gave up 5 bases, with 15 bases separating them. From germline, CDR1 is KGHSH and CDR2 LQKENI. This CDR3 is CASSSVGDRTEAFF. CDR3 nucleotides: TGTGCCAGCTCATCGGTCGGGGACCGGACTGAAGCTTTCTTT.

The chain recombines TRBV7-2 with TRBJ1-6, with TRBD1 identical over 9 bases. This CDR3 contains 13 residues. CDR1 SGHTA and CDR2 FQGNSA come from the germline V gene. The trim removed 7 bases at V and 9 bases at J, leaving 4 bases unmatched. CDR3 DNA sequence: TGTGCCAGCACGGGACAGGGCCCTTCACCCCTCCACTTT. Amino acid sequence: CASTGQGPSPLHF.